This T cell receptor (beta chain) appears in the sequencing data of a study of monozygotic twins with cystic fibrosis. The study's findings and limits: Monozygotic CF twins shared more identical nucleotide clonotypes than unrelated patients. Clonality was generally low (median around 0.009), higher in the most severe patients.

Points on this clone: Its antigen remains unidentified.

TCRdb keeps only in-frame clones here, not all; method: immunoSEQ multiplex PCR. The table lists almost 20,000 clones, 91% of them singletons, with approximately 1.4% in the top ten. The sequence was obtained from a girl aged 2-10 years with cystic fibrosis. Sequenced: blood.

CDR3 region: CASSLRRQDFYNEQFF. The CDR3, as DNA: TGTGCCAGCAGCCTAAGGAGACAGGACTTCTACAATGAGCAGTTCTTC. V and J are TRBV21-1 and TRBJ2-1; the table calls TRBD1, which could not be checked here. TRBV21-1 is a known pseudogene. The CDR3 sequence is 16 residues long.